This T cell receptor (beta chain) appears in the sequencing data of a study of control samples from healthy donors and cancer patients. Sequencing used immunoSEQ multiplex PCR; TCRdb keeps in-frame clones, though not all of them. This table has under 80,000 clones, 80% to 95% appearing once. V dropped 5 bases and J dropped 6 bases, with 19 bases sitting between them. The V gene's germline CDR1 is SEHNR and CDR2 FQNEAQ (reference sequence). The CDR3 is 15 residues long. V and J are TRBV7-9 and TRBJ1-2; tentative D call: TRBD1 (5 bases). The source is a woman aged 40 to 50 with lung cancer. Sequencing used PBMCs. As DNA, the CDR3 is TGTGCCAGCAGCCCCCAGGGACCAAAACAGGATGGCTACACCTTC. Protein product: CASSPQGPKQDGYTF.